This is a list of T cell receptor beta chains from one sample in a study of T cells in Graves' hyperthyroidism and ophthalmopathy. From the multiplex PCR reads, TCRdb called clonotypes with MiXCR, one entry per CDR3 protein. The data show fewer than 900,000 distinct CDR3 sequences, around a sixth seen once. Input material: blood. These receptors originate from a woman aged 45-65 years with Graves' hyperthyroidism that later progressed to Graves' ophthalmopathy. CDR3s leave out the opening cysteine and the closing phenylalanine or tryptophan.

>TRBV20-1
SARPDRVEKLF
>TRBV18
ASSSDRAVKGGYT
>TRBV10-3
ATCRDLGTDTQY
>TRBV20-1
SARQYLQGQETQY
>TRBV6-5
ASSYSTRHTHNEQF
>TRBV6-1
ASSSPGQGLYEQY
>TRBV10-3
AIRGQSYEQY
>TRBV29-1
SVDDRAGYT
>TRBV5-1
ASSWKTGGGEKLF
>TRBV30
AWSAGVDTEAF
>TRBV30
ASGGTADTQY
>TRBV27
ASSPAVTSPRPQH
>TRBV7-2
ASTPALANTGELF
>TRBV20-1
SAGGTVSSGNTIY
>TRBV9
ASSVDLLAGTPRTGELF
>TRBV10-3
AISPVLADYNEQF
>TRBV7-9
ASSRLGTVNTGELF
>TRBV29-1
SVEPQADTGELF
>TRBV12-3/TRBV12-4
ASPGAGECNQPQH
>TRBV14
ASSQDIGRKNTEAF
>TRBV5-6
ASSLSLEAF
>TRBV6-1
ASSEDGGFYEQY
>TRBV18
ASSPPNQGNQPQH
>TRBV6-1
ASQPPGTTEAF
>TRBV6-1
ASRRTSGVVVETQY
>TRBV6-4
ASSFGGRDNEQF